These 7 T cell receptor beta chains were all obtained from the same sample, sequenced in a study of OX40 agonist ivuxolimab in advanced cancers. Libraries were prepared by immunoSEQ multiplex PCR; TCRdb keeps only in-frame clonotypes and omits some of them. The sample shows about 46,000 clones, 80% to 90% of them seen only once. Sample: CD4+ or CD8+ T cells sorted from blood, taken in a trial of the OX40 agonist ivuxolimab. These receptors were obtained from an adult with an advanced solid tumor such as melanoma, head and neck, liver or kidney cancer.

The chain is built from TRBV9 and TRBJ2-3; TRBD2 agrees at 7 bases. Germline values: CDR1 SGDLS, CDR2 YYNGEE. There are 15 residues in the CDR3. J gave up 4 bases and V 4 bases, and 9 bases lay outside the gene matches. CDR3 sequence: CASSPRTRTADTQYF. The CDR3 DNA follows: TGTGCCAGCAGCCCCCGGACTAGAACGGCAGATACGCAGTATTTT.

This chain links TRBV7-9 with TRBJ2-1; D is perhaps TRBD2 (5 bases). The V and J ends lost 5 bases and 0 bases respectively, with 11 bases between them. The germline V gene encodes CDR1 SEHNR and CDR2 FQNEAQ (reference sequence). The CDR3 sequence is 15 residues long. The CDR3 DNA is TGTGCCAGCAGCATAAGCGGCAGCTCCTACAATGAGCAGTTCTTC. It encodes CASSISGSSYNEQFF. The whole variable domain, filled in from reference TRBV7-9 and TRBJ2-1, reads DTGVSQNPRHKITKRGQNVTFRCDPISEHNRLYWYRQTLGQGPEFLTYFQNEAQLEKSRLLSDRFSAERPKGSFSTLEIQRTEQGDSAMYLCASSISGSSYNEQFFGPGTRLTVL.

The chain employs TRBV29-1 and TRBJ1-1; a possible D gene is TRBD1 (5 bases). Germline V lookup: CDR1 SQVTM, CDR2 ANQGSEA. V lost 7 bases and J lost 0, with 12 bases in between. The length of the CDR3 is 13 residues. For the CDR3, the DNA is TGCAGCGCCCCGTCAGGGTTGAACACTGAAGCTTTCTTT. Its translation: CSAPSGLNTEAFF.

The chain links TRBV4-1 to TRBJ1-4; D is perhaps TRBD1 (6 bases). CDR3 size: 15 residues. Germline V gene lookup returns CDR1 MGHRA and CDR2 YSYEKL. With 1 base removed from V and 3 bases from J, the gap between germline ends came to 9 bases. The chain's CDR3 is CASSQVKGANEKLFF. The DNA for the CDR3 is TGCGCCAGCAGCCAAGTTAAGGGGGCTAATGAAAAACTGTTTTTT.

V and J are TRBV11-2 and TRBJ1-4; 8 positions match TRBD1. The CDR3 totals 16 residues. The V segment lost 5 bases and the J segment 0 bases; nucleotides outside the gene matches: 5. Germline V CDR1 and CDR2: SGHAT, FQNNGV. The CDR3 DNA reads TGTGCCAGCAGCATCATGACAGGGGCAACTAATGAAAAACTGTTTTTT. Amino acid sequence: CASSIMTGATNEKLFF.

V gene TRBV5-1 combines with J gene TRBJ2-6; 10 bases are a match to TRBD2. The CDR3 has 18 amino acids. Germline CDR1 SGHRS, CDR2 YFSETQ. V was clipped by 5 bases and J by 6 bases; unmatched bases: 14. The CDR3 DNA reads TGCGCCAGCAGAAGGCCGGCCAGCGGGGGGGCCGAGGCCAACGTCCTGACTTTC. This translates into CASRRPASGGAEANVLTF.

The chain uses TRBV23-1 and TRBJ2-5; unclear D gene. The last part of the DNA fits TRBJ2-7 better; the J call may be wrong. TRBV23-1 counts as an open reading frame of uncertain function. The CDR3 runs 13 residues. The chain's CDR3 is CASSQVTASEQYF. CDR3 nucleotides: TGCGCCAGCAGTCAAGTAACCGCGTCCGAGCAGTACTTC.